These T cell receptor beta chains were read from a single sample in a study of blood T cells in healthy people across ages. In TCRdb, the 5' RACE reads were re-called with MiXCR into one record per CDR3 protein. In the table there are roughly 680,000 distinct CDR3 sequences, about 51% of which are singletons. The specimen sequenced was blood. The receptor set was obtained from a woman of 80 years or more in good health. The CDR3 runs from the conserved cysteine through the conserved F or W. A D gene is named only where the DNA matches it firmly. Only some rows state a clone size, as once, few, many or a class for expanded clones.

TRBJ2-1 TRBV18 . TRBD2 TGTGCCAGCTCGGGTGGGACTAGCGGATACAATGAGCAGTTCTTC CASSGGTSGYNEQFF
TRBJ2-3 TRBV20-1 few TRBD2 TGCAGTGCCCCCGGACTAGCGGGAGGCACGAGTGGCACAGATACGCAGTATTTT CSAPGLAGGTSGTDTQYF
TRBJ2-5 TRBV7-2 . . TGTGCCAGCAGCTTACTAGGAAGGGACGGAGAGACCCAGTACTTC CASSLLGRDGETQYF
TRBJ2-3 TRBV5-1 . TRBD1 TGCGCCAGCAGCTCGGCCAGGGGGCCGGGAGATACGCAGTATTTT CASSSARGPGDTQYF
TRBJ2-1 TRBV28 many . TGTGTCAGCGCCCATAAAGACAATGAGCAGTTCTTC CVSAHKDNEQFF
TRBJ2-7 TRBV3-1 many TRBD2 TGTGCCAGCAGCCTAGAAAGGACTAGCGGGGCTCGAGTCTCCTACGAGCAGTACTTC CASSLERTSGARVSYEQYF
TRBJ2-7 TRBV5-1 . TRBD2 TGCGCCAGCAGCTTGAGAACTAGCGTGGCCTCGGGCGAGCAGTACTTC CASSLRTSVASGEQYF
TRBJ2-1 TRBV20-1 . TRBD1 TGCAGTGCGTTTAGGACAGGGGCTTTGGAGCAGTTCTTC CSAFRTGALEQFF
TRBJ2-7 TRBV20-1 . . TGCACTTGCCAGCGGACCAGGGTCTACAATGAGCAGTACTTC CTCQRTRVYNEQYF
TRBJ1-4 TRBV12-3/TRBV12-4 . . TGTGCCAGCACCTTACTTGCAACTAGTGAAAAACTGTTTTTT CASTLLATSEKLFF
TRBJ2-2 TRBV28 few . TGTGCCAGGCCCTACACCGGGGAGCTGTTTTTT CARPYTGELFF
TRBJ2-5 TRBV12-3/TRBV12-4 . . TGTGCCAGCAGTCCCTATGGGGGGACTGAAGAGACCCAGTACTTC CASSPYGGTEETQYF
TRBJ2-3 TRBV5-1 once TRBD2 TGCGCCAGCAGCTTGGGACTAGCGGGGCGAACTAGCACAGATACGCAGTATTTT CASSLGLAGRTSTDTQYF
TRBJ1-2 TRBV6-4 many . TGTGCCAGCAGTGACGGGGCAGGGCCCCCTGAAGGCTACACCTTC CASSDGAGPPEGYTF
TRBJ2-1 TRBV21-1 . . TGTGCCAGCAGCAAACGGGGCCGGGACGCCGAGGGCGACAATGAGCAGTTCTTC CASSKRGRDAEGDNEQFF
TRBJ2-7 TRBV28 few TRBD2 TGTGCCAGTCTCGGAGCGGGGCCCCGCAATGAGCAGTACTTC CASLGAGPRNEQYF
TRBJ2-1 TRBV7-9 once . TGTGCCAGCAGCCAGAGCACAATAAACCACTACAATGAGCAGTTCTTC CASSQSTINHYNEQFF
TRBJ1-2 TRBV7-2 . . TGTGCCAGCAGCTTAGATGGGACAAGAACTAACTATGGCTACACCTTC CASSLDGTRTNYGYTF
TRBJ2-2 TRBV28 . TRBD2 TGTGCCAGCAGTCTCCCAGGGAGGGACACCGGGGAGCTGTTTTTT CASSLPGRDTGELFF
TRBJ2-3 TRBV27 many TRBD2 TGTGCCAGCAGTACCCTCTATTCTACTAGCGGGAGACGAACAGATACGCAGTATTTT CASSTLYSTSGRRTDTQYF
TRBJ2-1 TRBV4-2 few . TGTGCCAGCAGCCAAGTAGGGGGAGGGGAAGACGATGAGCAGTTCTTC CASSQVGGGEDDEQFF
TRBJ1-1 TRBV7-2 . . TGTGCCAGCAGCTTAACGCTCGGGGGCACTGAAGCTTTCTTT CASSLTLGGTEAFF
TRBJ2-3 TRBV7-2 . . TGTGCCAGCAGCCCAATAAAACTATCCGATACGCAGTATTTT CASSPIKLSDTQYF
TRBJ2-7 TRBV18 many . TGTGCCAGCACCCTAACACCACCCTCCTACGAGCAGTACTTC CASTLTPPSYEQYF
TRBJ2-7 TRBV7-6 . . TGTGCCAGCAGCTTAGCGGGATGTGAGCAGTACTTC CASSLAGCEQYF
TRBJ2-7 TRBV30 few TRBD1 TGTGCCTCTAGGACAGGGCAAAGACCCTACGAGCAGTACTTC CASRTGQRPYEQYF
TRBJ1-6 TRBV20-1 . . TGCAGTGCTAAAGGTGGGGGATCCTATAATTCACCCCTCCACTTT CSAKGGGSYNSPLHF
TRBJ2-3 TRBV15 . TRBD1 TGTGCCACCAGCAGGGGGACAGGGGTTCCAGATACGCAGTATTTT CATSRGTGVPDTQYF
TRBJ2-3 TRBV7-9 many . TGTGCCAGCAGCTTAGATCCGTCCCCAGATACGCAGTATTTT CASSLDPSPDTQYF
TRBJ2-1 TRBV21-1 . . TGTGCCAGCAGCAAAGCGGGCAATGAGCAGTTCTTC CASSKAGNEQFF
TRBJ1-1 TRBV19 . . TGTGCCAGTAGTCTCAACGCTGAAGCTTTCTTT CASSLNAEAFF
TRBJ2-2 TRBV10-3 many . TGTGCCATCAGTGGTGGTCCCCCGAACACCGGGGAGCTGTTTTTT CAISGGPPNTGELFF
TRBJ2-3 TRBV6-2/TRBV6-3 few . TGTGCCAGCAGTTACGGGGACGCTACGCAGTATTTT CASSYGDATQYF
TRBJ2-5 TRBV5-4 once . TGTGCCAGCAGTGTGGACCCCGGGGGCGGGAGCAATGAGCAGTACTTC CASSVDPGGGSNEQYF
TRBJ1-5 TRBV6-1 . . TGTGCCAGCAATACTTGGGGGAGGCAGAATCGCCAGCCCCAGCATTTT CASNTWGRQNRQPQHF
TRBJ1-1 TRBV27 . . TGTGCCAGCAGAGAGCTCCCCCACAAGGGGGGAATCACTGAAGCTTTCTTT CASRELPHKGGITEAFF
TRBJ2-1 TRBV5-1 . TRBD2 TGCGCCAGCAGCTTGGGCGGGGGTGACCCCTACAATGAGCAGTTCTTC CASSLGGGDPYNEQFF
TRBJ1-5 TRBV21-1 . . TGTGCCAGCAGCGCCTCCGGTGGGGGGAGGCATCGGCCCCAGCATTTT CASSASGGGRHRPQHF
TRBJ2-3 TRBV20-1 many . TGCAGTTCCCAGCGAGGGGGACTTAGTGGAGCTTATACGCAGTATTTT CSSQRGGLSGAYTQYF
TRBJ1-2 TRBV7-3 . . TGTGCCAGCAGCCCCGACGCAGGGCACTATGGCTACACCTTC CASSPDAGHYGYTF